Reported below is one T cell receptor beta chain. The target antigen is unknown. This sample was included in a study of cytomegalovirus exposure and HLA in healthy donors. At the level of the study: Earlier work reported some 110 million unique TCR beta sequences from approximately 180 million T cells.

The CDR3 runs to 16 residues. The V gene's germline CDR1 is MGHRA and CDR2 YSYEKL. Germline trimming cut 3 bases from V and 8 bases from J; bases unmatched to any gene: 6. A multiplex PCR was run with 60 Vbeta primers and 13 Jbeta primers. The protocol was immunoSEQ multiplex PCR, while the TCRdb copy is restricted to in-frame clones and leaves out a portion. Found here are 150,000 to 200,000 clones, approximately 80% of them singletons; the top ten hold about 0.5%. Overall study findings and caveats: A later analysis showed TCR association rates differing by HLA locus, peaking at DRB1 and lowest at HLA-C.

Sequences were obtained from PBMCs. This sequence originates from a woman between 45 and 65 years old in good health and CMV-seronegative. The rearrangement uses TRBV4-1 and TRBJ2-4; 14 bases fit TRBD2. The CDR3 here is CASSQEGLAGVYIQYF. The CDR3 bases are TGCGCCAGCAGCCAGGAGGGACTAGCGGGGGTCTACATTCAGTACTTC.